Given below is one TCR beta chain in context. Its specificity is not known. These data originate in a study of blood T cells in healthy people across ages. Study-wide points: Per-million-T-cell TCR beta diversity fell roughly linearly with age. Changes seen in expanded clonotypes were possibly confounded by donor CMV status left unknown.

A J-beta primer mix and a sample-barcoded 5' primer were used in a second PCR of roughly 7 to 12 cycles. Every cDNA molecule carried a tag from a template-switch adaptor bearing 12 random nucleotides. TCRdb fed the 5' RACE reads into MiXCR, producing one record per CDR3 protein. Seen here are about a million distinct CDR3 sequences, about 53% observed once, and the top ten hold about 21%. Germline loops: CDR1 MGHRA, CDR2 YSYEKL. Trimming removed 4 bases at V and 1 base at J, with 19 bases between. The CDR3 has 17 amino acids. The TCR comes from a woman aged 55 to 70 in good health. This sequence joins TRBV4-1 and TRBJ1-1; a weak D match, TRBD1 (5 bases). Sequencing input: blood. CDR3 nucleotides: TGCGCCAGCAGCCGAGGGGCGGGAAATAGTGGGAACACTGAAGCTTTCTTT. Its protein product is CASSRGAGNSGNTEAFF.